Listed here are 3 T cell receptor beta chains from one sample, sequenced in a study of breast tumors, draining lymph nodes, adjacent tissues. Samples came from axillary lymph nodes draining the breast cancer. TCRdb fed the multiplex PCR reads into MiXCR, producing one record per CDR3 protein. The table shows around 110,000 distinct CDR3 sequences, with about 31% occurring only once. Sequences were obtained from axillary lymph node tissue. Source of these receptors: a female donor with breast cancer. Some clones in this sample may be carry-over from other donors' samples.

At least ten counts were recorded for this clonotype. V and J are TRBV20-1 and TRBJ2-5; D may be TRBD2 (6 bases). This CDR3 has 12 amino acids. Germline V gene lookup returns CDR1 DFQATT and CDR2 SNEGSKA (reference sequence). Between the trimmed V and J ends, which lost 0 bases and 13 bases, there was a span of 15 bases. CDR3 residues: CSAREGWGVLYF. The CDR3 DNA reads TGCAGTGCTAGAGAGGGTTGGGGGGTTCTGTACTTC.

This clonotype was counted between two and nine times. The junction differs from germline at one of its ends, possibly a read error. The V call is TRBV5-1, the J call TRBJ1-4; D not certain. The CDR3 is made up of 13 amino acids. Germline V gene lookup returns CDR1 SGHRS and CDR2 YFSETQ. The chain's CDR3 is CASSLTTNENLFF. In DNA, the CDR3 is TGCGCCAGCAGCTTGACCACTAATGAAAACCTGTTTTTT.

This chain links TRBV6-5 with TRBJ2-4, with 7 bases identical to TRBD1. The length of the CDR3 is 13 residues. J was trimmed by 8 bases and V by 7 bases; bases with no gene match: 8. Germline CDR1 reads MNHEY; CDR2 reads SVGAGI. This CDR3 is CASTPPGGDIQYF. DNA of the CDR3: TGTGCCAGCACTCCTCCAGGGGGAGACATTCAGTACTTC.